This entry lists 6 T cell receptor beta chains sequenced from one sample in a study of blood T cell repertoires in COVID-19. Clones were sequenced by immunoSEQ multiplex PCR, and TCRdb holds only the in-frame ones, with some missing. The sample contains about 55,000 clones, 75% to 85% of which appear only once. Sequenced: peripheral blood. The receptors come from a human donor in a cohort sampled during active COVID-19.

The chain employs TRBV7-6 and TRBJ2-1; 9 bases align to TRBD2. CDR3 length: 17 residues. The ends lost 2 bases at V and 10 bases at J; junction bases unmatched: 15. CDR1 is SGHVS and CDR2 is FNYEAQ in the germline V gene. CDR3 region: CASSLPPAGGPQGEQFF. CDR3 coding DNA: TGTGCCAGCAGCTTACCTCCAGCGGGAGGTCCACAAGGAGAGCAGTTCTTC. Full variable domain (rest looked up from reference TRBV7-6 and TRBJ2-1): GAGVSQSPRYKVTKRGQDVALRCDPISGHVSLYWYRQALGQGPEFLTYFNYEAQQDKSGLPNDRFSAERPEGSISTLTIQRTEQRDSAMYRCASSLPPAGGPQGEQFFGPGTRLTVL.

This clone came up a few times. The chain recombines TRBV5-6 with TRBJ1-1; D is ambiguous. Germline V gene sequence: CDR1 SGHDT, CDR2 YYEEEE. The CDR3 contains 14 residues. Trimming cost V 4 bases and J 1 base, with 11 bases left between them. CDR3 coding DNA: TGTGCCAGCAGCGGGGTGGGGAGGAACACTGAAGCTTTCTTT. It codes for CASSGVGRNTEAFF.

This clone was found once. The V and J genes are TRBV5-4 and TRBJ2-7; 15 bases fit TRBD2. The V segment lost 3 bases and the J segment 5 bases; nucleotides outside the gene matches: 6. The CDR3 consists of 16 residues. Germline assignment: CDR1 SGHNT and CDR2 YYREEE (reference sequence). CDR3 loop: CASSSGLAGGFHEQYF. In DNA, the CDR3 is TGTGCCAGCAGCTCCGGACTAGCGGGAGGGTTCCACGAGCAGTACTTC. The whole variable domain, remainder taken from reference TRBV5-4 and TRBJ2-7, is ETGVTQSPTHLIKTRGQQVTLRCSSQSGHNTVSWYQQALGQGPQFIFQYYREEENGRGNFPPRFSGLQFPNYSSELNVNALELDDSALYLCASSSGLAGGFHEQYFGPGTRLTVT.

The V gene is TRBV6-1, the J gene TRBJ1-2; 8 bases are a match to TRBD1. Germline loops: CDR1 MNHNS, CDR2 SASEGT. The CDR3 totals 14 residues. With V trimmed by 2 bases and J by 2 bases, 1 base remained unmatched. The CDR3 protein is CASSEQGANYGYTF. As DNA, the CDR3 is TGTGCCAGCAGTGAACAGGGGGCAAACTATGGCTACACCTTC.

The chain has TRBV11-3 and TRBJ2-1; the D is unclear. The V and J ends lost 1 base and 5 bases respectively, with 9 bases between them. The CDR3 runs to 14 residues. From germline, CDR1 is SGHNT and CDR2 YENEEA. This CDR3 is CASSLGLAHNEQFF. The CDR3 coding sequence is TGTGCCAGCAGCTTAGGGTTAGCCCACAATGAGCAGTTCTTC.

J is TRBJ2-2 and V is TRBV20-1; 11 nucleotides line up with TRBD2. V lost 3 bases and J lost 1; bases outside the gene matches: 7. The CDR3 consists of 17 residues. Germline CDR1 reads DFQATT; CDR2 reads SNEGSKA (reference sequence). This CDR3 reads CSASSGRAFGNTGELFF. CDR3 bases: TGCAGTGCTAGTAGCGGGAGGGCCTTTGGGAACACCGGGGAGCTGTTTTTT.